Presented here are 9 T cell receptor beta chains from one specimen sequenced in a study of T cell clusters in autoimmune cytopenias. Each sample's input was approximately 270 ng genomic DNA, some 38,000 genome equivalents. TRB rearrangements were amplified by touch-down multiplex PCR with mixed TRB-A/B primers. TCRdb re-called the multiplex PCR reads and catalogs CDR3 proteins one per entry, DNA excluded. Its clone listing holds 10,000 to 11,000 distinct CDR3 sequences. This sample was shared with a second study, whose subject was T cell repertoires in aging, cancer and after chemotherapy.

Specimen: peripheral blood. The receptors were sampled from a human donor in good health.

The chain combines TRBV25-1 with TRBJ1-1; TCRdb's D call, TRBD1, is unchecked because there is no DNA. CDR1 and CDR2 from the germline V gene are MGHDK and SYGVNS. The CDR3 consists of 13 residues. Here the CDR3 reads CASSPPGGTEAFF.

The V call is TRBV19, the J call TRBJ2-5; as DNA is missing, the TRBD2 call by TCRdb cannot be tested. Germline CDR1 and CDR2: LNHDA and SQIVND (reference sequence). The CDR3 loop spans 14 amino acids. The CDR3: CASSRGAGLETQYF.

The chain is built from TRBV4-2 and TRBJ1-2. This CDR3 has 15 residues. Germline lookup yields CDR1 LGHNA and CDR2 YNFKEQ. This chain's CDR3 is CASSQGTITNYGYTF.

The J gene is TRBJ1-2, the V gene TRBV11-3. CDR1 SGHNT and CDR2 YENEEA come from the germline V gene. The CDR3 length is 18 residues. The CDR3 loop reads CASSLAHSPRRTNYGYTF.

This chain connects TRBV5-4 to TRBJ2-3; without DNA, the TCRdb call of TRBD1 cannot be checked. CDR1 and CDR2 from the germline V gene are SGHNT and YYREEE (reference sequence). This CDR3 spans 16 amino acids. The CDR3 protein is CASSLQQGASTDTQYF.

CDR3 in amino acids: CASSQRLAGGPGEQFF. The rearrangement uses TRBV4-1 and TRBJ2-1; TCRdb lists TRBD2, though no DNA is available to test this call. Germline CDR1 and CDR2: MGHRA and YSYEKL. The CDR3 has 16 residues.

Measured by frequency, this clonotype is medium-sized. The J gene is TRBJ2-5, the V gene TRBV7-3. Germline values: CDR1 SGHTA, CDR2 FQGTGA. This CDR3 contains 15 residues. The CDR3: CASSLTGVLQETQYF.

This clonotype is labeled medium-sized based on frequency. This chain uses TRBV27 with TRBJ2-5; TCRdb's assignment of TRBD1 cannot be checked, as there is no DNA. The CDR3 spans 15 residues. Germline-derived CDR1 and CDR2 are MNHEY and SMNVEV (reference sequence). This CDR3 reads CASSSTARRGETQYF.

This clonotype is deemed medium-sized by its frequency. The CDR3 sequence: CSVGAGGPADTQYF. This chain links TRBV29-1 with TRBJ2-3; with no DNA, the TCRdb D assignment of TRBD2 cannot be verified. Germline V CDR1 and CDR2: SQVTM, ANQGSEA. The CDR3 runs to 14 residues.